Listed below are T cell receptor beta chains from one sample, sequenced in a study of radiotherapy plus CTLA-4 blockade in lung cancer. The repertoire was sequenced with immunoSEQ multiplex PCR; TCRdb's copy has only in-frame clones and lacks some. The data show roughly 45,000 clones, with 50% to 70% seen just once and less than 20% held by the top ten. Sequenced material: peripheral blood, taken from a patient treated with radiotherapy plus ipilimumab. The receptors originated from a human donor with non-small cell lung cancer who had a partial response to radiotherapy plus ipilimumab. Both conserved end residues are part of each CDR3. The order of the fields is D gene, clone size, J gene, V gene, CDR3 DNA, CDR3 protein. A D gene is named only where the DNA matches it firmly. Only some rows state a clone size, as once, few, many or a class for expanded clones.

>-|few|TRBJ1-1|TRBV29-1
TGCAGCGTCACCCTCAGGGGCACTGAAGCTTTCTTT
CSVTLRGTEAFF
>-|-|TRBJ1-1|TRBV30
TGTGCCTGGAGTGGGGGGCGGAACACTGAAGCTTTCTTT
CAWSGGRNTEAFF
>TRBD1|once|TRBJ1-1|TRBV7-2
TGTGCCAGCAGCTTAGGGCCGGGACAGGGCGAAGCTTTCTTT
CASSLGPGQGEAFF
>-|-|TRBJ1-1|TRBV4-3
TGCGCCAGCAGCCAAGAAGGCGGGACTGAAGCTTTCTTT
CASSQEGGTEAFF
>-|-|TRBJ2-7|TRBV7-2
TGTGCCAGCAGCCACCCAGCCCCAGGCACCTACGAGCAGTACTTC
CASSHPAPGTYEQYF
>-|few|TRBJ2-5|TRBV11-2
TGTGCCAGCAGCACAGGGATAATGGAGACCCAGTACTTC
CASSTGIMETQYF
>-|once|TRBJ1-5|TRBV7-2
TGTGCCAGCAGCTTACAGGGGAGCAATCAGCCCCAGCATTTT
CASSLQGSNQPQHF
>TRBD1|-|TRBJ2-6|TRBV27
TGTGCCGTACAGGGGACCCGCTCTGGGGCCAACGTCCTGACTTTC
CAVQGTRSGANVLTF
>-|-|TRBJ1-1|TRBV4-3
TGCGCCAGCAGCCAGGACAGTTGGAACACTGAAGCTTTCTTT
CASSQDSWNTEAFF
>TRBD1|-|TRBJ2-7|TRBV7-8
TGTGCCAGCAGGAGCCGGGGACAGGGTGGCCACGAGCAGTACTTC
CASRSRGQGGHEQYF
>-|-|TRBJ2-7|TRBV27
TGTGCCAGCAGTTTCTCGGCGGGGGCTAGCTCCTACGAGCAGTACTTC
CASSFSAGASSYEQYF
>-|few|TRBJ2-1|TRBV6-1
TGTGCCAGCAGTAAACAGGGCTCCTACAATGAGCAGTTCTTC
CASSKQGSYNEQFF
>-|-|TRBJ2-7|TRBV10-3
TGTGCCATCAGTGAGGCCTACGAGCAGTACTTC
CAISEAYEQYF
>-|-|TRBJ1-2|TRBV4-2
TGTGCCAGCAGCCAAGAAGCGGGGGAACACTATGGCTACACCTTC
CASSQEAGEHYGYTF
>-|-|TRBJ1-1|TRBV15
TGTGCCACCAGCAGGGGGGGGCAGGCCTTCACTGAAGCTTTCTTT
CATSRGGQAFTEAFF
>TRBD1|-|TRBJ1-2|TRBV27
TGTGCCAGCAGTCCATCTCCGGGACAGAGCGGTACCGACTATGGCTACACCTTC
CASSPSPGQSGTDYGYTF
>TRBD1|-|TRBJ1-2|TRBV10-3
TGTGCCATCAGCCCCGGACAGGAAACGCACTATGGCTACACCTTC
CAISPGQETHYGYTF
>-|-|TRBJ2-3|TRBV27
TGTGCCAGCAGTCCCGGACAGAACCCCACAGATACGCAGTATTTT
CASSPGQNPTDTQYF
>TRBD2|-|TRBJ2-1|TRBV7-3
TGTGCCAGCAGCCGGGGGACTAGCGGAATCAATGAGCAGTTCTTC
CASSRGTSGINEQFF
>-|-|TRBJ2-1|TRBV28
TGTGCCAGCAGCGAGGTCGGCGATGAGCAGTTCTTC
CASSEVGDEQFF
>-|few|TRBJ1-6|TRBV6-5
TGTGCCAGCAGTTACTCCGGACAGCATTATAATTCACCCCTCCACTTT
CASSYSGQHYNSPLHF
>TRBD1|-|TRBJ1-1|TRBV5-1
TGCGCCAGCAGGATAATGACAGGGGAAGACACTGAAGCTTTCTTT
CASRIMTGEDTEAFF
>-|few|TRBJ1-1|TRBV6-1
TGTGCCAGCAGTGACCGCAGGAACACTGAAGCTTTCTTT
CASSDRRNTEAFF
>TRBD2|few|TRBJ2-3|TRBV25-1
TGTGCCAGCAGTGAGGGGCTGGGGGGGGGACCACACACAGATACGCAGTATTTT
CASSEGLGGGPHTDTQYF
>-|-|TRBJ2-5|TRBV11-2
TGTGCCAGCACCCTGGGGGGAGCTCAAGGGACCCAGTACTTC
CASTLGGAQGTQYF
>TRBD1|-|TRBJ2-7|TRBV11-2
TGTGCCAGCAGCTTAGGGCTCCGGGACAGGGGAGGCGAGCAGTACTTC
CASSLGLRDRGGEQYF
>TRBD2|few|TRBJ2-2|TRBV11-3
TGTGCCAGCAGCCCGGGGGGTGGGACCGGGGAGCTGTTTTTT
CASSPGGGTGELFF
>-|many|TRBJ1-5|TRBV6-5
TGTGCCAGCAGCCTTAATAGCAATCAGCCCCAGCATTTT
CASSLNSNQPQHF